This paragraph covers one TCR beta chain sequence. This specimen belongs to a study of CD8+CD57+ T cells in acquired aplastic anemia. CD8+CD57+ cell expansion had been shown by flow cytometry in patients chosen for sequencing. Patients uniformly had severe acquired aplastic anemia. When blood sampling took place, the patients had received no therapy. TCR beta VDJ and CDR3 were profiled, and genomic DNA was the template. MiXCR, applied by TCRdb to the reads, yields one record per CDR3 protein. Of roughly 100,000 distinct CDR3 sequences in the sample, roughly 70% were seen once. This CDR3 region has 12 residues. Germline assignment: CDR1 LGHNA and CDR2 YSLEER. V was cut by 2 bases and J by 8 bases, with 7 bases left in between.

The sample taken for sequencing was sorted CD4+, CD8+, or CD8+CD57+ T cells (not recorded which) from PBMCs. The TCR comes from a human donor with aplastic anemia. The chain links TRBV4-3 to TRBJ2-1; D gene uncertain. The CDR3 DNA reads TGCGCCAGCAGCCAATTAGGCGATGAGCAGTTCTTC. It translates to CASSQLGDEQFF.